These T cell receptor beta chains were read from a single sample in a study of graft-versus-host responses after intestinal transplantation. Profiled with immunoSEQ multiplex PCR; TCRdb holds only in-frame clones, not every one. Of 95,000 to 130,000 clones listed, roughly nine tenths are singletons. The antigens these receptors bind are not known. Sequenced material: unstimulated CD4+ T cells sorted from spleen or lymph node cells, taken before intestinal transplant. The source of these receptors is a human donor who received an intestinal transplant. CDR3s include the opening cysteine and the closing phenylalanine or tryptophan. D genes are given only for firm matches. Expanded clones are given a class, and other clones once, few, many or no size at all.

TRBD2	NA	TRBJ2-2	TRBV11-2	TGTGCCAGCAGCTTCGGGGGGGCGAACACCGGGGAGCTGTTTTTT	CASSFGGANTGELFF
NA	NA	TRBJ2-7	TRBV18	TGTGCCAGCTCACCCGAGCCCTTTCTCTACGAGCAGTACTTC	CASSPEPFLYEQYF
NA	NA	TRBJ2-5	TRBV6-5	TGTGCCAGCAGCGTGCGGGAGACCCAGTACTTC	CASSVRETQYF
NA	NA	TRBJ1-3	TRBV7-2	TGTGCCAGCAGCTTAAGCCAGGGGCGTAGTGGAAACACCATATATTTT	CASSLSQGRSGNTIYF
TRBD1	NA	TRBJ1-4	TRBV25-1	TGTGCCAGCAGTCTCCCCGGGACAGGCGAAAAACTGTTTTTT	CASSLPGTGEKLFF
NA	NA	TRBJ2-1	TRBV6-5	TGTGCCAGCAGTTCCCTGTCAGGGGCTAGCTCCCGTGAGCAGTTCTTC	CASSSLSGASSREQFF
TRBD2	NA	TRBJ2-7	TRBV19	TGTGCCAGTAGGAAATCACTAGCGGGGGGGCTATACGAGCAGTACTTC	CASRKSLAGGLYEQYF
NA	once	TRBJ1-1	TRBV20-1	TGCAGTGCTAGAGGGGGGGCTGAAGCTTTCTTT	CSARGGAEAFF
TRBD1	once	TRBJ2-1	TRBV5-1	TGCGCCAGCAGCCTCCGGGACAGGGAGGGCAATGAGCAGTTCTTC	CASSLRDREGNEQFF
TRBD2	once	TRBJ2-3	TRBV28	TGTGCCAGCAGTCTCCACCGGGACTACACAGATACGCAGTATTTT	CASSLHRDYTDTQYF
TRBD2	NA	TRBJ2-3	TRBV29-1	TGCAGCGTTGAAGGGGTGGGCGGGAGGGGTGGCACAGATACGCAGTATTTT	CSVEGVGGRGGTDTQYF
TRBD1	NA	TRBJ1-1	TRBV6-1	TGTGCCAGCGGAGGACAGGCGCCTACTGAAGCTTTCTTT	CASGGQAPTEAFF
NA	NA	TRBJ2-7	TRBV5-1	TGCGCCAGCAGCCTGACTCCGGGGGAAAGCTACGAGCAGTACTTC	CASSLTPGESYEQYF
NA	NA	TRBJ2-5	TRBV19	TGTGCCAGCAGCAGGGTGTACCAAGAGACCCAGTACTTC	CASSRVYQETQYF
NA	NA	TRBJ2-7	TRBV11-2	TGTGCCAGCAGCTTGGTCCAGGGCTTCTACGAGCAGTACTTC	CASSLVQGFYEQYF
NA	few	TRBJ2-5	TRBV28	TGTGCCAGCAGTGAGCGACCAACCGCGGATCAAGAGACCCAGTACTTC	CASSERPTADQETQYF